The 17 T cell receptor beta chains in this list originate from one sample, sequenced in a study of blood T cell repertoires in COVID-19. Profiling relied on immunoSEQ multiplex PCR, and the TCRdb table lists in-frame clones only, not all of them. The data contain some 390,000 clones, approximately 87% of them singletons. Sequencing was done on a sample of peripheral blood. The receptors were gathered from an older woman with COVID-19, enrolled during active disease.

The chain carries TRBV5-6 and TRBJ2-7; 7 bases match TRBD1. J was trimmed by 5 bases and V by 2 bases; bases with no gene match: 13. Germline CDR1 is SGHDT and CDR2 is YYEEEE. The CDR3 consists of 16 residues. In DNA, the CDR3 is TGTGCCAGCAGCTTCTTGGCGACAGGGCGTTTAAACGAGCAGTACTTC. Translation gives CASSFLATGRLNEQYF.

The rearrangement uses TRBV28 and TRBJ2-7; weak D call: TRBD2 (5 bases). The CDR3 totals 13 residues. Trimming stripped 6 bases from V and 2 bases from J, with 11 bases between. Germline V lookup: CDR1 MDHEN, CDR2 SYDVKM. The CDR3 is CASSLAPTYEQYF. The CDR3 nucleotides read TGTGCCAGCAGCTTAGCGCCCACCTACGAGCAGTACTTC. Combining the CDR3 with reference TRBV28 and TRBJ2-7 gives the whole variable domain DVKVTQSSRYLVKRTGEKVFLECVQDMDHENMFWYRQDPGLGLRLIYFSYDVKMKEKGDIPEGYSVSREKKERFSLILESASTNQTSMYLCASSLAPTYEQYFGPGTRLTVT.

V is TRBV25-1 and J is TRBJ1-2; 7 bases are shared with TRBD1. The CDR3 is 12 amino acids. The V gene's germline CDR1 is MGHDK and CDR2 SYGVNS. The V and J ends lost 6 bases and 6 bases, in that order; junction bases with no gene match: 4. Written as DNA, the CDR3 is TGTGCCAGCAGAATTGGACAGGATGGCTACACCTTC. Encoded protein: CASRIGQDGYTF.

The chain couples TRBV5-3 to TRBJ1-5; 7 nucleotides agree with TRBD1. TRBV5-3 is noted as an ORF with a role that remains uncertain. V lost 3 bases and J lost 0; bases outside the gene matches: 0. The CDR3 has 14 residues. As DNA, the CDR3 is TGTGCCAGAAGCTCAGGGGGTAGCAATCAGCCCCAGCATTTT. It yields the protein CARSSGGSNQPQHF.

The rearrangement joins TRBV14 to TRBJ1-2; D possibly corresponds to TRBD1 (5 bases). The germline gives CDR1 SGHDN, CDR2 FVKESK. V was trimmed by 1 base and J by 4 bases, leaving 10 bases between them. The CDR3 loop spans 14 amino acids. DNA for the CDR3: TGTGCCAGCAGCCAAGGATGGAGGGGCTATGGCTACACCTTC. Protein product: CASSQGWRGYGYTF.

The rearrangement joins TRBV5-5 to TRBJ2-5; 7 bases line up with TRBD1. The CDR3 spans 14 residues. Losses at the gene ends were 4 bases for V and 5 bases for J; bases not matched to a gene: 8. From germline, CDR1 is SGHKS and CDR2 YYEKEE (reference sequence). The CDR3 loop is CASSKSEQGETQYF. DNA of the CDR3: TGTGCCAGCAGCAAAAGTGAACAGGGGGAGACCCAGTACTTC. The entire variable domain, with the rest obtained from reference TRBV5-5 and TRBJ2-5, is as follows: DAGVTQSPTHLIKTRGQQVTLRCSPISGHKSVSWYQQVLGQGPQFIFQYYEKEERGRGNFPDRFSARQFPNYSSELNVNALLLGDSALYLCASSKSEQGETQYFGPGTRLLVL.

This clone was observed a single time. Mismatch with germline at one junction end may stem from a read error. CDR3 sequence (DNA): TGTGCCAGCAGCCAAGGGGACAGCCAAGGGACCCAGTACTTC. Amino acid sequence: CASSQGDSQGTQYF. The genes are TRBV4-2 and TRBJ2-5; TRBD1 agrees at 7 bases. The germline V gene encodes CDR1 LGHNA and CDR2 YNFKEQ. The CDR3 is 14 amino acids.

V is TRBV6-5 and J is TRBJ2-5; 7 bases are a match to TRBD1. J lost 5 bases, V lost 7 bases, and 7 bases had no gene match. This CDR3 contains 13 residues. CDR1 is MNHEY and CDR2 is SVGAGI in the germline V gene. The CDR3 region is CASKKTGWETQYF. CDR3 DNA: TGTGCCAGCAAGAAGACAGGGTGGGAGACCCAGTACTTC.

The chain combines TRBV7-9 with TRBJ1-4; D remains unclear. CDR3 size: 13 residues. The V end lost 1 base, the J end lost 6 bases, and 6 bases lay between the germline ends. The germline V gene has CDR1 SEHNR and CDR2 FQNEAQ (reference sequence). CDR3 coding DNA: TGTGCCAGCAGCTTAGGCAGTTATGAAAAACTGTTTTTT. This sequence encodes CASSLGSYEKLFF.

This CDR3 reads CASSRQYSNQPQHF. The CDR3 nucleotides are TGTGCCAGTAGTAGGCAATATAGCAATCAGCCCCAGCATTTT. The J gene is TRBJ1-5, the V gene TRBV19; D not certain. The CDR3 runs to 14 residues. Germline-derived CDR1 and CDR2 are LNHDA and SQIVND (reference sequence). Between the trimmed V and J ends, which lost 4 bases and 0 bases, there was a span of 7 bases.

The chain combines TRBV19 with TRBJ2-7, with a possible D match to TRBD1 (6 bases). The CDR3 totals 14 residues. CDR1 is LNHDA, CDR2 SQIVND, per germline (reference sequence). V lost 4 bases to trimming and J lost 6 bases, with 16 bases between them. The CDR3 here is CASSTGTPNGEQYF. The CDR3 nucleotides read TGTGCCAGTAGTACCGGGACACCAAACGGCGAGCAGTACTTC.

The chain links TRBV10-2 to TRBJ2-3; 14 nucleotides line up with TRBD2. In germline, CDR1 is WSHSY, CDR2 SAAADI. The V and J ends lost 6 bases and 0 bases, in that order; junction bases with no gene match: 5. The CDR3 covers 17 residues. The CDR3 DNA reads as TGCGCCAGCAGGGGGACTAGCGGGGGCCCTAGCACAGATACGCAGTATTTT. Its translation is CASRGTSGGPSTDTQYF.

The rearrangement links TRBV27 to TRBJ1-1; perhaps TRBD1 as D (5 bases). Germline V CDR1 and CDR2: MNHEY, SMNVEV (reference sequence). This CDR3 has 14 amino acids. Between the trimmed V and J ends, which lost 2 bases and 0 bases, there was a span of 7 bases. The CDR3 region is CASSLRQMNTEAFF. CDR3 DNA sequence: TGTGCCAGCAGTTTAAGACAGATGAACACTGAAGCTTTCTTT.

The chain employs TRBV3-1 (or the pseudogene TRBV3-2) and TRBJ2-7; D not resolved. Germline CDR1 and CDR2: LGHDT and YNNKEL (reference sequence). V dropped 4 bases and J dropped 3 bases, with 22 bases sitting between them. This CDR3 region has 17 residues. CDR3 loop: CASSLPRGSGSGYEQYF. In nucleotides, the CDR3 is TGTGCCAGCAGCCTACCGAGAGGATCGGGTTCCGGCTACGAGCAGTACTTC.

This chain links TRBV10-3 with TRBJ2-7; D perhaps matches TRBD1 (6 bases). V was cut by 3 bases and J by 1 base, with 10 bases left in between. This CDR3 comprises 14 residues. The germline V gene has CDR1 ENHRY and CDR2 SYGVKD. The CDR3 sequence is CAISDHRASYEQYF. CDR3 DNA sequence: TGTGCCATCAGTGACCACAGGGCTTCCTACGAGCAGTACTTC.

The chain recombines TRBV5-6 with TRBJ1-6; the match to TRBD1 covers 7 bases. The CDR3 is 15 residues long. The V segment lost 4 bases and the J segment 4 bases; nucleotides outside the gene matches: 5. Germline V gene data show CDR1 as SGHDT and CDR2 as YYEEEE. CDR3 sequence (DNA): TGTGCCAGCAGCCGACAGGGCGTGTATAATTCACCCCTCCACTTT. Its protein is CASSRQGVYNSPLHF.

The chain is built from TRBV28 and TRBJ1-2, with a weak D call TRBD1 (5 bases). The CDR3 consists of 14 residues. The V end was cut by 3 bases, the J end by 0 bases, with 8 bases between. Germline V gives CDR1 MDHEN, CDR2 SYDVKM. The CDR3 protein is CASSLGGSNYGYTF. The CDR3 DNA follows: TGTGCCAGCAGTTTGGGGGGTTCTAACTATGGCTACACCTTC.